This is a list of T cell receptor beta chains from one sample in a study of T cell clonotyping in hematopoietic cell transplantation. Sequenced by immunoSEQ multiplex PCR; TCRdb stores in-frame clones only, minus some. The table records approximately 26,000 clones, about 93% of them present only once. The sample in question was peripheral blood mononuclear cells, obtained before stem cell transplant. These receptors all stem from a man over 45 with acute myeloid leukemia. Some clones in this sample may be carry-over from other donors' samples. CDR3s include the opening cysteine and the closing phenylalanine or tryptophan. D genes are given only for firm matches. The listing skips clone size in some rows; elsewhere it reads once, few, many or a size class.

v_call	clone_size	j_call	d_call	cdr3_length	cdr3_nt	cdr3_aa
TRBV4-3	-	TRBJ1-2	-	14	TGCGCCAGCAGCCAAGATATCCAATCATTAGGCTACACCTTC	CASSQDIQSLGYTF
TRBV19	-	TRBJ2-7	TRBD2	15	TGTGCCAGTAGTCCGGGGACTAGCGGATACTACGAGCAGTACTTC	CASSPGTSGYYEQYF
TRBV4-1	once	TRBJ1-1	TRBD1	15	TGCGCCAGCAGCCAAGATACAGGGGTAGTACGCAAAGCTTTCTTT	CASSQDTGVVRKAFF
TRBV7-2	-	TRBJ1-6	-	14	TGTGCCAGCAGCTTAAACAGGATGGGATCACTCCTCCACTTT	CASSLNRMGSLLHF
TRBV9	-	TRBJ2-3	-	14	TGTGCCAGCAGCGTAGATTCCGCCACAGATACGCAGTATTTT	CASSVDSATDTQYF
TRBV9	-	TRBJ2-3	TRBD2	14	TGTGCCAGCAGCGGCAAGCGGGACCGAGATACGCAGTATTTT	CASSGKRDRDTQYF
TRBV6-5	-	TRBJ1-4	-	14	TGTGCCAGCATGCGGGACGCGAGTGAAGAAAAACTGTTTTTT	CASMRDASEEKLFF
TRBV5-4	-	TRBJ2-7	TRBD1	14	TGTGCCAGCAGCTTGCAGGGGGCGGCCTCCGAGCAGTACTTC	CASSLQGAASEQYF
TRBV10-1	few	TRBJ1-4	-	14	TGCGCCAGCAGTGAGTCGGGGGATAATGAAAAACTGTTTTTT	CASSESGDNEKLFF
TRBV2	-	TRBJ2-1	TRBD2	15	TGTGCCAGCACCCCACTAGCGGGAGGCCACAATGAGCAGTTCTTC	CASTPLAGGHNEQFF
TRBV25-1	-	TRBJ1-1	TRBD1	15	TGTGCCAGCCAAAGACAGGGGGATACGAACACTGAAGCTTTCTTT	CASQRQGDTNTEAFF
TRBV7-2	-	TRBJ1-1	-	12	TGTGCCAGCAGGGGGCGAAGTACTGAAGCTTTCTTT	CASRGRSTEAFF
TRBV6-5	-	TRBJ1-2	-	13	TGTGCCAGCAGAATCAGCAGGGGCAGTGGCTACACCTTC	CASRISRGSGYTF
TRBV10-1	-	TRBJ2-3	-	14	TGCGCCAGCAGTGGACAGGGGAGGGCAGATACGCAGTATTTT	CASSGQGRADTQYF
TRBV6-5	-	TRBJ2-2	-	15	TGTGCCAGCAGTTACTCGGGCCTGGGGGGCGGGGAGCTGTTTTTT	CASSYSGLGGGELFF
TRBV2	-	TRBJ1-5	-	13	TGTGCCAGCAAATCGGTGGGCAATCAGCCCCAGCATTTT	CASKSVGNQPQHF
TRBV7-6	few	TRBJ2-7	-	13	TGTGCCAGCAGCAAGGGACCAAACTACGAGCAGTACTTC	CASSKGPNYEQYF
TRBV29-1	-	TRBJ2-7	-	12	TGCAGCGTTGAGGACTTAACCCACGAGCAGTACTTC	CSVEDLTHEQYF
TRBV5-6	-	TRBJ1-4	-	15	TGTGCCAGCAGCCGGAACAGGGCGGCTAATGAAAAACTGTTTTTT	CASSRNRAANEKLFF
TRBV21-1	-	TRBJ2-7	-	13	TGTGCCACCGGAGACAGGGGCACCCTCGAGCAGTACTTC	CATGDRGTLEQYF
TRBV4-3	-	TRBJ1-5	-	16	TGCGCCAGCAGCCAAGGGCTCACGAGGGGCAATCAGCCCCAGCATTTT	CASSQGLTRGNQPQHF
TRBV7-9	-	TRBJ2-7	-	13	TGTGCCAGCAGCGCCCGACTATCCTACGAGCAGTACTTC	CASSARLSYEQYF
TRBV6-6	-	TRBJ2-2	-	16	TGTGCCAGCAGTTACGAGGGCCAGCTGAACACCGGGGAGCTGTTTTTT	CASSYEGQLNTGELFF
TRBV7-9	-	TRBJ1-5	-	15	TGTGCCAGCAGCTCCATCGGAGGGCCTGGTCAGCCCCAGCATTTT	CASSSIGGPGQPQHF
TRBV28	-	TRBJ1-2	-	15	TGTGCCAGCAGTTCCCCCGCTTATACCAACTATGGCTACACCTTC	CASSSPAYTNYGYTF
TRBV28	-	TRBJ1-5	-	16	TGTGCCAGCAGTGTCTGGGACGGAAATAGCAATCAGCCCCAGCATTTT	CASSVWDGNSNQPQHF
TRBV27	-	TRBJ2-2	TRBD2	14	TGTGCCAGCAGTTTACGGGGGGACACCGGGGAGCTGTTTTTT	CASSLRGDTGELFF
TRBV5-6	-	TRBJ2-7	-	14	TGTGCCAGCAGCTCGGTCCGGGCTGCAGGTGAGCAGTACTTC	CASSSVRAAGEQYF
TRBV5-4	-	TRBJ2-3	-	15	TGTGCCAGCAGCTTGTGGGGTAGCGGCGCAGATACGCAGTATTTT	CASSLWGSGADTQYF
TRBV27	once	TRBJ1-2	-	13	TGTGCCAGCAGCCTCCGGGCAGGCCTTGGCTACACCTTC	CASSLRAGLGYTF
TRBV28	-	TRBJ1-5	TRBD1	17	TGTGCCAGCAGGCCAGCGGGACAGGATTATAGCAATCAGCCCCAGCATTTT	CASRPAGQDYSNQPQHF
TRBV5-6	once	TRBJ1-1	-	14	TGTGCCAGCAGCGCCACTGGGGGGGCCAATGAAGCTTTCTTT	CASSATGGANEAFF
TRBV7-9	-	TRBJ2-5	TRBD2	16	TGTGCCAGCAGCTCCGGTGGTCTAGCGGGAGTAGAGACCCAGTACTTC	CASSSGGLAGVETQYF
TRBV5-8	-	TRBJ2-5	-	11	TGTGCCAGCAGCTTGAGTGAGACCCAGTACTTC	CASSLSETQYF
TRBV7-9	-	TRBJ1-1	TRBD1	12	TGTGCCAGCAGCTTAGCGGGACAGGAAGCTTTCTTT	CASSLAGQEAFF
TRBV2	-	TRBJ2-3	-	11	TGTGCCAGCAGGGAGAAGGATACGCAGTATTTT	CASREKDTQYF
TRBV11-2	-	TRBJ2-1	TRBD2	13	TGTGCCAGCAGCTTGGGACTAGCGGGAATTCTGTTCTTC	CASSLGLAGILFF
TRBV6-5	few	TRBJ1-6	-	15	TGTGCCAGCACTCGACTGTCCTCCTATAATTCACCCCTCCACTTT	CASTRLSSYNSPLHF
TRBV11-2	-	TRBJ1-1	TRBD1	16	TGTGCCAGCAGGAGCCAGCCAGGGGGGAAGGGCACTGAAGCTTTCTTT	CASRSQPGGKGTEAFF
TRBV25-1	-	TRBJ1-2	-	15	TGTGCCAGCAGTGAAACAGGAAAAGCTAACTATGGCTACACCTTC	CASSETGKANYGYTF
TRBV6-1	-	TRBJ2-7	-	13	TGTGCCAGCAGTGTAAACAGGGCTTACGAGCAGTACTTC	CASSVNRAYEQYF
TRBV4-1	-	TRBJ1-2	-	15	TGCGCCAGCAGCCACGCGGTCCGGGCGGCCTATGGCTACACCTTC	CASSHAVRAAYGYTF
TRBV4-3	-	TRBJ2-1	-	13	TGCGCCAGCAGCCAAAGACCACGGAATGAGCAGTTCTTC	CASSQRPRNEQFF
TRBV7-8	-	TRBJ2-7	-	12	TGTGCCAGCAGCTCGGGGCTAGGATTCCAATACTTC	CASSSGLGFQYF